Listed here are 10 T cell receptor beta chains from one sample, sequenced in a study of OX40 agonist ivuxolimab in advanced cancers. Clones were sequenced by immunoSEQ multiplex PCR, and TCRdb holds only the in-frame ones, with some missing. Of about 16,000 clones listed, around 84% are singletons. This material consisted of CD4+ or CD8+ T cells sorted from blood, taken in a trial of the OX40 agonist ivuxolimab. These receptor sequences come from an adult with an advanced solid tumor such as melanoma, head and neck, liver or kidney cancer.

The J gene is TRBJ2-3, the V gene TRBV4-1; D gene uncertain. There are 16 residues in the CDR3. CDR1 and CDR2 (germline): MGHRA, YSYEKL. V lost 0 bases, J lost 1 base, and 11 bases lay in between. CDR3 region: CASSQDRWAGTDTQYF. The CDR3 DNA follows: TGCGCCAGCAGCCAAGATCGGTGGGCTGGCACAGATACGCAGTATTTT.

This chain uses TRBV5-6 with TRBJ2-3; 10 nucleotides agree with TRBD1. Germline CDR1 SGHDT, CDR2 YYEEEE. With 4 bases clipped from V and 1 base from J, the junction kept 0 bases outside the gene matches. This CDR3 is 14 amino acids long. CDR3 bases: TGTGCCAGCAGCGGACAGGGGGGCACAGATACGCAGTATTTT. This codes for CASSGQGGTDTQYF.

The genes are TRBV10-3 and TRBJ1-2; D perhaps matches TRBD1 (5 bases). Germline CDR1 and CDR2: ENHRY and SYGVKD. Trimming shortened V by 10 bases and J by 8 bases, and 14 bases separated the two germline ends. CDR3 length equals 11 residues. CDR3 residues: CATGGGSGYTF. As DNA, the CDR3 is TGTGCCACCGGGGGGGGTTCGGGCTACACCTTC.

V is TRBV5-4 and J is TRBJ2-1; 14 bases align to TRBD2. Trimming removed 4 bases from V and 4 bases from J; junction bases left unmatched: 16. Germline-derived CDR1 and CDR2 are SGHNT and YYREEE (reference sequence). This CDR3 is 20 amino acids long. The CDR3 nucleotides are TGTGCCAGCAGCCATAAGGGACTAGCGGGGGAAACAAGGAGGTACAATGAGCAGTTCTTC. This encodes CASSHKGLAGETRRYNEQFF.

This clone was observed a handful of times. This chain connects TRBV7-2 to TRBJ2-3, with TRBD2 as a possible D gene (6 bases). Between the trimmed V and J ends, which lost 1 base and 2 bases, there was a span of 16 bases. Germline V lookup: CDR1 SGHTA, CDR2 FQGNSA. The CDR3 is 17 residues long. CDR3 loop: CASSLEPWGLHTDTQYF. CDR3 in DNA: TGTGCCAGCAGCTTAGAGCCCTGGGGACTTCACACAGATACGCAGTATTTT.

The chain combines TRBV7-9 with TRBJ1-4; no clear D gene. V shed 5 bases and J shed 0 bases, with 7 bases lying between them. The CDR3 sequence is 14 residues long. The germline V gene encodes CDR1 SEHNR and CDR2 FQNEAQ (reference sequence). The CDR3 DNA reads as TGTGCCAGCAGCCATTATGCAACTAATGAAAAACTGTTTTTT. This translates into CASSHYATNEKLFF.

This clone was observed a few times. The CDR3 DNA follows: TGTGCCAGTAGTATAGGTTCCCAGCCGAGGGTCTACGAGCAGTACTTC. The encoded protein is CASSIGSQPRVYEQYF. This chain uses TRBV19 with TRBJ2-7; a possible D gene is TRBD2 (5 bases). Germline V gene data show CDR1 as LNHDA and CDR2 as SQIVND (reference sequence). The CDR3 sequence is 16 residues long. V lost 1 base and J 3 bases, leaving 16 bases between the germline ends. Combining the CDR3 with reference TRBV19 and TRBJ2-7 gives the whole variable domain DGGITQSPKYLFRKEGQNVTLSCEQNLNHDAMYWYRQDPGQGLRLIYYSQIVNDFQKGDIAEGYSVSREKKESFPLTVTSAQKNPTAFYLCASSIGSQPRVYEQYFGPGTRLTVT.

The chain uses TRBV7-8 and TRBJ2-5; D may correspond to TRBD1 or TRBD2 (5 bases each). The CDR3 is 14 residues long. Trimming shortened V by 6 bases and J by 5 bases, and 16 bases separated the two germline ends. Germline values: CDR1 SGHVS, CDR2 FQNEAQ. CDR3: CASRRAGSLETQYF. The DNA of the CDR3 is TGTGCCAGCAGAAGGGCAGGGAGTCTGGAGACCCAGTACTTC.

The chain has TRBV14 and TRBJ1-2; 7 bases align to TRBD1. The CDR3 runs 13 residues. The V gene end was trimmed by 4 bases and the J gene end by 4 bases; junction bases not matched to a gene: 3. Germline values: CDR1 SGHDN, CDR2 FVKESK. The CDR3 DNA is TGTGCCAGCAGCCGGGACAGCCTCTATGGCTACACCTTC. Amino acid sequence: CASSRDSLYGYTF.

This chain links TRBV5-6 with TRBJ2-1; D might be TRBD1 or TRBD2, each matching 6 bases. The CDR3 length is 16 residues. From germline, CDR1 is SGHDT and CDR2 YYEEEE. With 5 bases removed from V and 4 bases from J, the gap between germline ends came to 19 bases. The CDR3 spells CASRRGGLSGYNEQFF. Written as DNA, the CDR3 is TGTGCCAGCAGGCGTGGGGGGCTCTCAGGGTACAATGAGCAGTTCTTC.